Shown below are 26 T cell receptor beta chains from a single sample sequenced in a study of blood T cell repertoires in COVID-19. Using immunoSEQ multiplex PCR, the repertoire was profiled, and TCRdb retains in-frame clones only, with some absent. The sample has fewer than 95,000 clones; under 90% are singletons. Source material: peripheral blood. These TCRs come from a human donor in a cohort sampled during active COVID-19.

DNA for the CDR3: TGTGCCAGTAGGGACAGTTATAATTCACCCCTCCACTTT. Amino acid sequence: CASRDSYNSPLHF. The chain employs TRBV19 and TRBJ1-6, with D tentatively TRBD1 (6 bases). Trimming pared 6 bases from V and 4 bases from J, leaving 7 bases between. Germline V gene lookup returns CDR1 LNHDA and CDR2 SQIVND (reference sequence). The CDR3 length is 13 residues.

The chain joins TRBV12-3 or TRBV12-4 to TRBJ2-7; the match to TRBD1 covers 7 bases. This CDR3 region has 13 residues. Germline trimming cut 7 bases from V and 6 bases from J; bases unmatched to any gene: 9. The CDR3 nucleotides read TGTGCCAGCACCGACGACAGGGTACGCGAGCAGTACTTC. This codes for CASTDDRVREQYF.

In this sample, this clone turned up once. The rearrangement joins TRBV23-1 to TRBJ2-2; 9 nucleotides agree with TRBD2. TRBV23-1 is treated as an ORF (open reading frame) with a function not yet certain. The CDR3 extends over 17 amino acids. Trimming took 0 bases from V and 0 from J; bases not matched to a gene: 2. CDR3 loop: CASSQSREGTNTGELFF. CDR3 nucleotide sequence: TGCGCCAGCAGTCAATCGCGGGAGGGGACGAACACCGGGGAGCTGTTTTTT.

Only one count was recorded for this clone. This chain uses TRBV27 with TRBJ2-1, with D maybe TRBD1 (6 bases). The CDR3 contains 13 residues. Trimming took off 5 bases at V and 10 bases at J, with 15 bases between the two ends. The germline V gene has CDR1 MNHEY and CDR2 SMNVEV (reference sequence). The CDR3 region has the DNA TGTGCCAGCAGTGGGTTCCCCCAGGGGGAGCAGTTCTTC. Protein sequence: CASSGFPQGEQFF.

The chain combines TRBV6-5 with TRBJ2-7, with 7 bases that match TRBD1. Unmatched junction bases numbered 5, after V lost 0 bases and J lost 3 bases. The CDR3 covers 15 residues. In germline, CDR1 is MNHEY, CDR2 SVGAGI. CDR3 in amino acids: CASSYSYRGIYEQYF. The CDR3 DNA follows: TGTGCCAGCAGTTACTCTTACAGGGGTATCTACGAGCAGTACTTC.

This clone was counted once. This rearrangement joins TRBV5-4 to TRBJ2-7; TRBD1 might be the D (6 bases). V lost 3 bases and J 6 bases, leaving 16 bases between the germline ends. Per the germline V gene, CDR1 is SGHNT and CDR2 is YYREEE (reference sequence). This CDR3 region has 14 residues. DNA for the CDR3: TGTGCCAGCAGCTGGGGGCAGGGCGTACGCGAGCAGTACTTC. Protein product: CASSWGQGVREQYF.

This chain connects TRBV9 to TRBJ2-1, with a weak D call TRBD2 (6 bases). Germline CDR1 is SGDLS and CDR2 is YYNGEE. This CDR3 comprises 15 residues. The V end lost 4 bases, the J end lost 0 bases, and 11 bases lay between the germline ends. The CDR3 region is CASSPGGGSYNEQFF. DNA for the CDR3: TGTGCCAGCAGCCCCGGGGGAGGCTCCTACAATGAGCAGTTCTTC.

The chain has TRBV18 and TRBJ1-6; maybe TRBD1 (5 bases). The ends were cut back, 3 bases at V and 7 bases at J, with 16 bases in the middle. The germline CDR1 and CDR2 sequences are KGHSH and LQKENI. CDR3 size: 16 residues. The CDR3 nucleotides are TGTGCCAGCTCACCTGGGACTTTCCGCACCAATTCACCCCTCCACTTT. Protein: CASSPGTFRTNSPLHF. The full variable domain, with the rest looked up from reference TRBV18 and TRBJ1-6, is NAGVMQNPRHLVRRRGQEARLRCSPMKGHSHVYWYRQLPEEGLKFMVYLQKENIIDESGMPKERFSAEFPKEGPSILRIQQVVRGDSAAYFCASSPGTFRTNSPLHFGNGTRLTVT.

The chain recombines TRBV12-3 or TRBV12-4 with TRBJ2-7; D is perhaps TRBD2 (7 bases). V dropped 8 bases and J dropped 4 bases, with 15 bases sitting between them. This CDR3 comprises 13 residues. The CDR3 is CASRPGGRYEQYF. CDR3 DNA sequence: TGTGCCAGCCGCCCGGGGGGCAGGTACGAGCAGTACTTC.

The chain joins TRBV7-9 to TRBJ1-2; tentatively, D is TRBD1 (5 bases). V lost 4 bases and J lost 1, with 16 bases in between. Germline loops: CDR1 SEHNR, CDR2 FQNEAQ (reference sequence). The CDR3 runs to 16 residues. CDR3 bases: TGTGCCAGCAGCTCGACAGTTTTCAAACTTAACTATGGCTACACCTTC. This encodes CASSSTVFKLNYGYTF.

This chain joins TRBV5-1 and TRBJ2-2; TRBD2 matches at 8 bases. Per germline, CDR1 SGHRS and CDR2 YFSETQ. V dropped 0 bases and J dropped 6; count of bases not matched to a gene: 7. This CDR3 region has 16 residues. CDR3 residues: CASSLEGLGISGELFF. The DNA for the CDR3 is TGCGCCAGCAGCTTGGAGGGACTAGGAATCTCCGGGGAGCTGTTTTTT. Filled out from reference TRBV5-1 and TRBJ2-2, the complete variable domain reads KAGVTQTPRYLIKTRGQQVTLSCSPISGHRSVSWYQQTPGQGLQFLFEYFSETQRNKGNFPGRFSGRQFSNSRSEMNVSTLELGDSALYLCASSLEGLGISGELFFGEGSRLTVL.

The rearrangement joins TRBV6-4 to TRBJ2-7; 12 bases align to TRBD2. The CDR3 runs to 15 residues. V dropped 6 bases and J dropped 0; count of bases not matched to a gene: 3. CDR1 is MRHNA, CDR2 SNTAGT, per germline. CDR3 residues: CASSLAGGSSYEQYF. CDR3 bases: TGTGCCAGCAGCCTAGCGGGGGGGAGCTCCTACGAGCAGTACTTC.

The rearrangement links TRBV13 to TRBJ2-2; 7 bases are a match to TRBD1. CDR3 size: 15 residues. V shed 7 bases and J 5 bases; nucleotides not matched to a gene: 10. The germline V gene has CDR1 PRHDT and CDR2 FYEKMQ (reference sequence). The CDR3 is CASIRRGKGTGELFF. The CDR3 bases are TGTGCCAGCATTCGCAGGGGGAAGGGAACCGGGGAGCTGTTTTTT.

The chain recombines TRBV6-6 with TRBJ2-1; 7 bases are a match to TRBD2. The CDR3 has 15 amino acids. Trimming took 6 bases from V and 0 from J; bases not matched to a gene: 5. CDR1 is MNHNY and CDR2 is SVGAGI in the germline V gene (reference sequence). CDR3 protein: CASSWEGSSYNEQFF. CDR3 coding DNA: TGTGCCAGCAGCTGGGAGGGGAGCTCCTACAATGAGCAGTTCTTC.

This chain connects TRBV3-1 (or the pseudogene TRBV3-2) to TRBJ2-1; TRBD1 matches 9 bases. CDR3 size: 15 residues. Germline V lookup: CDR1 LGHDT, CDR2 YNNKEL (reference sequence). The ends lost 0 bases at V and 6 bases at J; junction bases unmatched: 3. In DNA, the CDR3 is TGTGCCAGCAGCCAAGAAGGGACAGGGATCAATGAGCAGTTCTTC. This gives the protein CASSQEGTGINEQFF.

The sample holds one count of this clone. The chain combines TRBV6-5 with TRBJ1-4, with D possibly TRBD1 on 5 matching bases. CDR3 length: 15 residues. Germline V gene lookup returns CDR1 MNHEY and CDR2 SVGAGI. With 5 bases removed from V and 4 bases from J, the gap between germline ends came to 14 bases. CDR3: CASSPTGGRNEKLFF. The CDR3 nucleotides are TGTGCCAGCAGTCCTACAGGCGGACGTAATGAAAAACTGTTTTTT.

This chain connects TRBV6-6 to TRBJ2-1, with 8 bases matching TRBD2. The CDR3 totals 15 residues. Germline CDR1 and CDR2: MNHNY and SVGAGI (reference sequence). The V and J ends lost 6 bases and 5 bases, in that order; junction bases with no gene match: 9. CDR3 sequence (DNA): TGTGCCAGCAGACAAACCGGGACTAGTAACAATGAGCAGTTCTTC. This gives the protein CASRQTGTSNNEQFF.

This chain joins TRBV10-2 and TRBJ2-1; 8 bases line up with TRBD2. Looked up from germline, CDR1 is WSHSY and CDR2 is SAAADI. J gave up 7 bases and V 4 bases, and 3 bases lay outside the gene matches. This CDR3 comprises 13 residues. The DNA of the CDR3 is TGCGCCAGCAGTGCGCGGGGGGCGAATGAGCAGTTCTTC. This encodes CASSARGANEQFF.

V usage is TRBV4-2 and J usage is TRBJ2-2; 9 bases are shared with TRBD2. V was clipped by 6 bases and J by 1 base; unmatched bases: 9. This CDR3 has 17 amino acids. Germline values: CDR1 LGHNA, CDR2 YNFKEQ. In DNA, the CDR3 is TGTGCCAGCAGACTTAGCGGGGGAACTCTGAACACCGGGGAGCTGTTTTTT. This encodes CASRLSGGTLNTGELFF.

The V and J genes are TRBV5-4 and TRBJ2-3, with 9 bases matching TRBD2. CDR1 SGHNT and CDR2 YYREEE come from the germline V gene (reference sequence). Unmatched junction bases numbered 7, after V lost 0 bases and J lost 2 bases. The CDR3 loop spans 17 amino acids. The CDR3 sequence: CASSLVLAGPFTDTQYF. Here the CDR3 DNA reads TGTGCCAGCAGCTTGGTTCTAGCGGGGCCTTTCACAGATACGCAGTATTTT.

The chain has TRBV12-3 or TRBV12-4 and TRBJ2-2, with D unresolved. The CDR3 has 13 residues. With 7 bases removed from V and 6 bases from J, the gap between germline ends came to 12 bases. CDR3 sequence (DNA): TGTGCCAGCATTCCGAGTTTCCCCGGGGAGCTGTTTTTT. Protein sequence: CASIPSFPGELFF.

This clone was observed once. The rearrangement uses TRBV6-1 and TRBJ2-5; tentatively, D is TRBD2 (6 bases). With 2 bases removed from V and 4 bases from J, the gap between germline ends came to 11 bases. From germline, CDR1 is MNHNS and CDR2 SASEGT. This CDR3 has 14 amino acids. In DNA form, the CDR3 reads TGTGCCAGCAGTGAACGGGGGTGGGTAGAGACCCAGTACTTC. Its protein product is CASSERGWVETQYF.

This sequence joins TRBV11-3 and TRBJ2-2, with 7 bases aligning to TRBD1. Germline assignment: CDR1 SGHNT and CDR2 YENEEA. CDR3 size: 17 residues. Trimming took 4 bases from V and 1 from J; bases not matched to a gene: 9. CDR3 in amino acids: CASSSHFGTENTGELFF. CDR3 coding DNA: TGTGCCAGCAGCTCTCATTTTGGGACAGAGAACACCGGGGAGCTGTTTTTT.

This rearrangement joins TRBV19 to TRBJ2-3; 9 bases line up with TRBD2. The CDR3 covers 14 residues. Germline trimming cut 3 bases from V and 6 bases from J; bases unmatched to any gene: 4. Germline values: CDR1 LNHDA, CDR2 SQIVND (reference sequence). For the CDR3, the DNA is TGTGCCAGTAGTATTAAGCGGGGGGCGGATACGCAGTATTTT. Amino acid sequence: CASSIKRGADTQYF.

The rearrangement uses TRBV18 and TRBJ2-7, with D possibly TRBD1 on 6 matching bases. The CDR3 sequence is 16 residues long. CDR1 KGHSH and CDR2 LQKENI come from the germline V gene. Trimming took 5 bases from V and 5 from J, leaving 22 bases between them. As DNA, the CDR3 is TGTGCCAGCTCAGGGATGGGGGCAGGAGTCGGGAACGAGCAGTACTTC. Amino acids: CASSGMGAGVGNEQYF.

This chain uses TRBV7-8 with TRBJ2-3; 7 bases match TRBD1. Looked up from germline, CDR1 is SGHVS and CDR2 is FQNEAQ. V lost 2 bases and J lost 2; bases outside the gene matches: 4. This CDR3 spans 15 amino acids. CDR3 in DNA: TGTGCCAGCAGCTTACGGGACAGTTACACAGATACGCAGTATTTT. This gives the protein CASSLRDSYTDTQYF.